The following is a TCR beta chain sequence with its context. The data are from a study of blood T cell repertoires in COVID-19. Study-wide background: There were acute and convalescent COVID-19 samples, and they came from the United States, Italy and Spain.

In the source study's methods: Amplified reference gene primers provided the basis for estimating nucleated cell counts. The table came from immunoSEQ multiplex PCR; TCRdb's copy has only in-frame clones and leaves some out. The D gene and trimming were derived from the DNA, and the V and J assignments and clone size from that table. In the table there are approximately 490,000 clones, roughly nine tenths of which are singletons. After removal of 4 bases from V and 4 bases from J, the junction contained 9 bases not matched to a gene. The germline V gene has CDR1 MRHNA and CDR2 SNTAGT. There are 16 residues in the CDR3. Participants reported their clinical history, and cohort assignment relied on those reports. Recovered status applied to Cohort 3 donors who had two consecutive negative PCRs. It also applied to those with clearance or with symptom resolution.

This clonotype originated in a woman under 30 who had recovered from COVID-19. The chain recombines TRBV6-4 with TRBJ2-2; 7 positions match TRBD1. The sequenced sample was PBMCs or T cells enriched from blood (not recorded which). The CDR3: CASSAQTGASTGELFF. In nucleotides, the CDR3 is TGTGCCAGCAGTGCCCAAACAGGGGCGAGCACCGGGGAGCTGTTTTTT.